This T cell receptor beta chain came from a study of a mutant IDH1 vaccine in newly diagnosed glioma (dated by TCRdb to 2020 to 2022). General notes on the study: Vaccination started 4-6 weeks after radiotherapy alone, or was given together with temozolomide cycles in the groups whose treatment included chemotherapy. Of the approximately 35 treated patients, approximately 60% were male and around 40% were female, and a mean age of around 40 years was recorded. Before enrollment, most patients had been given radiochemotherapy with temozolomide as standard therapy, while the rest had received either radiotherapy alone or temozolomide alone. Visit V12 was the week-35 safety follow-up and visit V13 was the week-47 end of study. Six visits were used for peripheral blood collection: V03 (baseline), V05, V07, V10, V12 and V13. For exploratory analyses, 25 treated patients had longitudinal TCRB deep sequencing done wherever samples were available.

The investigation overall reported the following: PBMC samples for TCRB deep sequencing were selected based on availability. According to the authors, sample limitations meant that analyses of patient blood samples could not be reproduced. Immune responses induced by the vaccine were seen in approximately 93% of patients across multiple MHC alleles. Pseudoprogression appeared unrelated to alterations in the top peripheral T cell clonotypes detected by TCRB sequencing.

The receptor library was made with the immunoSEQ multiplex PCR assay. Rearranged TCR beta chain sequences were amplified with the hsTCRB Kit following the manufacturer's protocol. Sequencing of TCRB libraries was carried out on an Illumina MiSeq. In the source study's methods: The kit vendor's proprietary platform handled demultiplexing, trimming and gene mapping. TCRdb took this table from immuneACCESS and kept in-frame rearrangements with V and J called. Such tables lack part of the clones; where checked against another copy, unresolved V genes explain under half of the gap, and the rest is unexplained. Clone size and the V and J calls come from that table; the DNA yielded D and trimming. The sample yields 55,000 to 65,000 clones; less than 90% were counted once. In total, the top ten clones hold around 4.6% of the sample. The time point tag for this specimen amounts to: week 35, safety follow-up. Each vaccine dose was 300 ug of a 20-mer mutant IDH1 peptide in Montanide, given subcutaneously with topical imiquimod. Eight vaccinations were administered to patients in weeks 1, 3, 5, 7, 11, 15, 19 and 23, corresponding to visits V03 through V10. Newly diagnosed WHO grade 3 or 4 IDH1-mutant astrocytomas showing loss of nuclear ATRX were present in the donors. The samples were drawn from NOA16, a multicentre, single-arm, open-label phase I trial in Germany that tested a mutant IDH1 peptide vaccine in humans for the first time. Genomic DNA for TCRB sequencing was isolated from EDTA blood with the DNeasy Blood and Tissue Kit.

Concerning this clone: No cognate antigen has been identified for it. Base qualities are not provided; no much larger clone lies one nucleotide away.

Looking up the germline V gene yields CDR1 MDHEN and CDR2 SYDVKM. Relative to germline, V is 6 bases shorter and J is 2 bases shorter, with 16 bases between their ends. The CDR3 measures 15 amino acids from cysteine to phenylalanine. The sequence is cut down to CDR3 DNA, 45 bases in frame from base 1. The sequence is built from TRBV28 and TRBJ1-1; the D gene is not confidently resolved. This sample comprised PBMCs, obtained from a glioma patient whose treatment included an IDH1 peptide vaccine. The clonotype was recovered from a man aged 30 to 39 with glioma. The DNA sequence is as follows: TGTGCCAGCAGCATTAGGGCAGCTCTTAACACTGAAGCTTTCTTT. It codes for CASSIRAALNTEAFF. The entire variable domain, with the stretches around the CDR3 drawn from the reference TRBV28 and TRBJ1-1 proteins, is DVKVTQSSRYLVKRTGEKVFLECVQDMDHENMFWYRQDPGLGLRLIYFSYDVKMKEKGDIPEGYSVSREKKERFSLILESASTNQTSMYLCASSIRAALNTEAFFGQGTRLTVV.